Shown below are 5 T cell receptor beta chains from a single sample sequenced in a study of shared clonotypes between healthy human individuals. TCRdb's copy holds only in-frame clones and misses some; the assay was immunoSEQ multiplex PCR. The profile shows more than 2,000,000 clones, approximately 90% of them singletons. Input material: naive CD4+ T cells sorted from blood. The subset was: CD45RA+ positively selected. The receptors come from a man aged 18 to 29 in good health.

The CDR3 sequence: CASRRSRATNEKLFF. The CDR3 bases are TGTGCCAGCAGAAGATCCCGGGCCACTAATGAAAAACTGTTTTTT. The chain joins TRBV27 to TRBJ1-4, with D unresolved. The CDR3 is made up of 15 amino acids. Germline CDR1 and CDR2: MNHEY and SMNVEV (reference sequence). V was clipped by 6 bases and J by 2 bases, with 13 bases between them.

The V call is TRBV11-3, the J call TRBJ1-1, with D perhaps TRBD1 (5 bases). Trimming took off 2 bases at V and 9 bases at J, with 10 bases between the two ends. This CDR3 is built from 12 residues. Germline V gene lookup returns CDR1 SGHNT and CDR2 YENEEA. CDR3 residues: CASSLRDGKAFF. CDR3 DNA: TGTGCCAGCAGCTTACGGGACGGGAAAGCTTTCTTT.

The chain links TRBV30 to TRBJ1-1; D is uncertain. V lost 5 bases and J 0 bases, leaving 10 bases between the germline ends. The CDR3 sequence is 13 residues long. Germline V CDR1 and CDR2: GTSNPN, SVGIG (reference sequence). For the CDR3, the DNA is TGTGCCTGGGATACAGCTATGAACACTGAAGCTTTCTTT. This encodes CAWDTAMNTEAFF.

This clone appeared a few times. This chain uses TRBV10-3 with TRBJ2-7; tentatively, D is TRBD2 (5 bases). The CDR3 sequence is 11 residues long. Germline V gene sequence: CDR1 ENHRY, CDR2 SYGVKD. V was pared by 4 bases and J by 9 bases, with 10 bases between. The CDR3 nucleotides are TGTGCCATCAGTGCGGACTCCTGGCAGTACTTC. Encoded protein: CAISADSWQYF.

V and J are TRBV25-1 and TRBJ1-2; tentative D call: TRBD1 (6 bases). Trimming took off 1 base at V and 4 bases at J, with 13 bases between the two ends. Per the germline V gene, CDR1 is MGHDK and CDR2 is SYGVNS. The length of the CDR3 is 15 residues. CDR3: CASSESPTGRYGYTF. The CDR3 DNA reads as TGTGCCAGCAGTGAATCTCCGACAGGCCGCTATGGCTACACCTTC.